These 9 T cell receptor beta chains were sequenced from one sample in a study of T-cell reconstitution after alpha-beta-depleted transplantation in children. TCRbeta library construction was performed incorporating unique molecular identifiers. TCRdb recomputed calls from the PCR reads with MiXCR, one row per CDR3 protein. The data show around 500,000 distinct CDR3 sequences, 9.5% to 15% seen once. Here the sequenced sample was PBMCs from the stem cell graft donor, taken from the stem cell graft. The source of these receptors is a human donor who donated a stem cell graft to a child with combined immunodeficiency.

A word on this clonotype: A much more abundant neighbour one base away suggests this may be a read error. V gene TRBV12-3 or TRBV12-4 combines with J gene TRBJ2-1; D possibly corresponds to TRBD2 (5 bases). The CDR3 length is 14 residues. CDR3 nucleotide sequence: TGTGCCAGCAGTTTTCAGGACTCTTACAATGAGCCGTTCTTC. It specifies CASSFQDSYNEPFF.

The J gene is TRBJ2-3, the V gene TRBV28, with D hard to call. Germline V gives CDR1 MDHEN, CDR2 SYDVKM. V dropped 4 bases and J dropped 0 bases, with 11 bases sitting between them. The CDR3 is 15 amino acids. The CDR3 nucleotides read TGTGCCAGCAGTTCCCACAGAGCTAGCACAGATACGCAGTATTTT. Protein sequence: CASSSHRASTDTQYF.

This clonotype appeared many times. This chain joins TRBV12-3 or TRBV12-4 and TRBJ2-7; perhaps TRBD2 as D (6 bases). The germline V and J ends were trimmed by 4 bases and 4 bases, with 11 bases remaining between them. CDR3 length: 13 residues. The DNA for the CDR3 is TGTGCCAGCAGTTCGGGGGAGTTATACGAGCAGTACTTC. Amino acid sequence: CASSSGELYEQYF.

This clonotype occurred many times. This chain's CDR3 is CASSQDLGTQEQYF. For the CDR3, the DNA is TGCGCCAGCAGCCAAGATCTGGGCACTCAGGAGCAGTACTTC. The chain combines TRBV4-3 with TRBJ2-7, with D unclear. This CDR3 comprises 14 residues. Trimming left V 0 bases short and J 7 bases short, with 13 bases between. CDR1 is LGHNA and CDR2 is YSLEER in the germline V gene.

V and J are TRBV5-1 and TRBJ1-1; D not certain. Between the trimmed V and J ends, which lost 0 bases and 2 bases, there was a span of 17 bases. Germline CDR1 SGHRS, CDR2 YFSETQ. This CDR3 is built from 17 residues. CDR3 sequence: CASSLARATRENTEAFF. In DNA form, the CDR3 reads TGCGCCAGCAGCTTGGCTCGGGCCACTCGAGAAAACACTGAAGCTTTCTTT.

The chain uses TRBV7-2 and TRBJ2-5, with 10 bases lining up with TRBD2. Per the germline V gene, CDR1 is SGHTA and CDR2 is FQGNSA. The V segment lost 5 bases and the J segment 3 bases; nucleotides outside the gene matches: 3. This CDR3 is built from 14 residues. CDR3 in amino acids: CASSKLAGKETQYF. The CDR3 nucleotides are TGTGCCAGCAGCAAACTAGCGGGGAAAGAGACCCAGTACTTC.

The chain combines TRBV27 with TRBJ1-3; D is undetermined. The length of the CDR3 is 14 residues. Germline CDR1 is MNHEY and CDR2 is SMNVEV (reference sequence). V shed 0 bases and J shed 1 base, with 4 bases lying between them. The CDR3 is CASSLSGSGNTIYF. CDR3 DNA: TGTGCCAGCAGTTTATCCGGATCTGGAAACACCATATATTTT.

The chain has TRBV5-1 and TRBJ2-7; TRBD1 or TRBD2 may be the D gene (5 bases each). Between the trimmed V and J ends, which lost 5 bases and 6 bases, there was a span of 15 bases. CDR1 and CDR2 (germline): SGHRS, YFSETQ. CDR3 size: 13 residues. CDR3: CASRSGTLGEQYF. CDR3 nucleotide sequence: TGCGCCAGCAGATCGGGGACCCTCGGCGAGCAGTACTTC. Full variable domain (remainder filled in from reference TRBV5-1 and TRBJ2-7): KAGVTQTPRYLIKTRGQQVTLSCSPISGHRSVSWYQQTPGQGLQFLFEYFSETQRNKGNFPGRFSGRQFSNSRSEMNVSTLELGDSALYLCASRSGTLGEQYFGPGTRLTVT.

This clonotype was seen a handful of times. The CDR3 region has the DNA TGCAGCGTTGTGAGACTAGCGATCTACAATGAGCAGTTCTTC. Protein product: CSVVRLAIYNEQFF. The chain carries TRBV29-1 and TRBJ2-1; TRBD2 matches at 8 bases. V dropped 4 bases and J dropped 3; count of bases not matched to a gene: 5. This CDR3 is 14 amino acids long. Germline V CDR1 and CDR2: SQVTM, ANQGSEA.